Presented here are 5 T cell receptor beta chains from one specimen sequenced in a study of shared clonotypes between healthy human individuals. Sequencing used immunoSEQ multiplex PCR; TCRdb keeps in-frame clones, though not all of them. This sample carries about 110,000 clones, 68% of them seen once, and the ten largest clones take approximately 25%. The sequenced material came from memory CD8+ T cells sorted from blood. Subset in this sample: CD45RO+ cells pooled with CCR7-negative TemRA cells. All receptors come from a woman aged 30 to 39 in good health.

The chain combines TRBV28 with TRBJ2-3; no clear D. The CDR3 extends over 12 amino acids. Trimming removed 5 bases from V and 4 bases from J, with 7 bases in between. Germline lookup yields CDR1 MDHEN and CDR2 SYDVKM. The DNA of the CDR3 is TGTGCCAGCAGTCCGCAGGCAGATACGCAGTATTTT. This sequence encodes CASSPQADTQYF.

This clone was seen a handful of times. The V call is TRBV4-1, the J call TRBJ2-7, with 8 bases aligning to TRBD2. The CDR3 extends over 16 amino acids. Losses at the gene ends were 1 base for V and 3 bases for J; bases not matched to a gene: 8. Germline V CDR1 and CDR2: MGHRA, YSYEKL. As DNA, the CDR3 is TGCGCCAGCAGCCAAGTAAGCGGGAGCGGGCTCTACGAGCAGTACTTC. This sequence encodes CASSQVSGSGLYEQYF.

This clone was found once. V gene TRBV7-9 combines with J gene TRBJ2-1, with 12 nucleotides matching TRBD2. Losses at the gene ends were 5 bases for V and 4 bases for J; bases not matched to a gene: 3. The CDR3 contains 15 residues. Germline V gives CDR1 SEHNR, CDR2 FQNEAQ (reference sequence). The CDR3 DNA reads TGTGCCAGCAGCAGAACTAGCGGGAGGTACAATGAGCAGTTCTTC. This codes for CASSRTSGRYNEQFF.

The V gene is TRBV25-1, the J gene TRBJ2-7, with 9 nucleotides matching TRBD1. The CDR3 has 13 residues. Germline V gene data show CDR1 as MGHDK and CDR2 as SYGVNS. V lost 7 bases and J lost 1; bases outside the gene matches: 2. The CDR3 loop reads CASIGQGSYEQYF. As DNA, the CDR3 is TGTGCCAGCATAGGACAGGGGTCCTACGAGCAGTACTTC.

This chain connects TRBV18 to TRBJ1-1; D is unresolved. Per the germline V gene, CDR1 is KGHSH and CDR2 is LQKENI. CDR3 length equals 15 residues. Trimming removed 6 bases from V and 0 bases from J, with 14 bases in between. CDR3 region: CASSHQRSLNTEAFF. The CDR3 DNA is TGTGCCAGCTCGCACCAGCGTTCCTTGAACACTGAAGCTTTCTTT. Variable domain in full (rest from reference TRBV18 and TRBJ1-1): NAGVMQNPRHLVRRRGQEARLRCSPMKGHSHVYWYRQLPEEGLKFMVYLQKENIIDESGMPKERFSAEFPKEGPSILRIQQVVRGDSAAYFCASSHQRSLNTEAFFGQGTRLTVV.